These 2 T cell receptor beta chains originate from one sample sequenced in a study of T cells in Graves' hyperthyroidism and ophthalmopathy. Regions amplified from RNA transcripts were the TCR beta CDR3 regions. During a first-round RT-PCR of the TCR CDR3, the HTBI primer set was used. TCRdb re-called the multiplex PCR reads through MiXCR, storing one row per CDR3 protein. The sample yields around 400,000 distinct CDR3 sequences, 25% seen once. The sample consisted of blood. Receptor source: a man aged 45-65 years with Graves' hyperthyroidism.

This clonotype was counted a single time. This sequence may be a read error, since a much larger clone differs from it by one base. The CDR3 ends on some other residue instead of the conserved phenylalanine or tryptophan, so this is likely a read error. The chain has TRBV24-1 and TRBJ2-1; 9 bases line up with TRBD2. J lost 7 bases, V lost 4 bases, and 10 bases had no gene match. The CDR3 runs to 16 residues. Per the germline V gene, CDR1 is KGHDR and CDR2 is SFDVKD. This CDR3 is CATSDPAGGVLNEQFL. CDR3 sequence (DNA): TGTGCCACCAGTGACCCAGCGGGAGGTGTCCTGAATGAGCAGTTCCTC.

This clonotype was seen only a few times. The chain has TRBV2 and TRBJ2-7; D gene unclear. Trimming pared 3 bases from V and 0 bases from J, leaving 6 bases between. CDR1 and CDR2 (germline): SNHLY, FYNNEI. The CDR3 is 13 residues long. Here the CDR3 DNA reads TGTGCCAGCAGTGATGCCCTCTCCTACGAGCAGTACTTC. This encodes CASSDALSYEQYF.